Listed below are T cell receptor beta chains from one sample, sequenced in a study of CD8 T cells in Susac syndrome. TCRdb itself ran the immunoSEQ multiplex PCR reads through MiXCR, one entry per CDR3 protein. The table includes under 25,000 distinct CDR3 sequences, 85% to 95% detected once. The sequencing sample was made of CD8+ T cells from PBMCs. The receptors here all came from a human donor in good health. Each CDR3 is given with its conserved first and last residue. Fields, in order: J gene, clone size, D gene, V gene, CDR3 DNA, CDR3 protein. D genes are given only for firm matches. Clone size appears in some rows only: once, few, many, or a class for an expanded clone.

J gene: TRBJ1-4
clone size: NA
D gene: NA
V gene: TRBV2
CDR3 DNA: TGTGCCAGCAGTGGGTATTCCCCGCGGGACGAGACGGAGAAAAAACTGTTTTTT
CDR3 protein: CASSGYSPRDETEKKLFF

J gene: TRBJ1-2
clone size: NA
D gene: NA
V gene: TRBV6-2/TRBV6-3
CDR3 DNA: TGTGCCAGCAGTTACCGCCGCCTTTCCGAGTCTATAAAACCTAACTATGGCTACACCTTC
CDR3 protein: CASSYRRLSESIKPNYGYTF

J gene: TRBJ2-7
clone size: NA
D gene: NA
V gene: TRBV7-9
CDR3 DNA: TGTGCCAGCAGCCCCGATCACAGGGAAGAGCAGTACTTC
CDR3 protein: CASSPDHREEQYF

J gene: TRBJ2-1
clone size: NA
D gene: TRBD1
V gene: TRBV12-3/TRBV12-4
CDR3 DNA: TGTGCCAGCACCCCTCCCGGGACAGGGTTATACAATGAGCAGTTCTTC
CDR3 protein: CASTPPGTGLYNEQFF

J gene: TRBJ2-3
clone size: NA
D gene: NA
V gene: TRBV6-6
CDR3 DNA: TGTGCCAGCAGTTACGAAGGGGATACGCAGTATTTT
CDR3 protein: CASSYEGDTQYF

J gene: TRBJ1-3
clone size: few
D gene: NA
V gene: TRBV20-1
CDR3 DNA: TGCAGTGCGACACCTAAGGAGGATGGCTCACATAGCCGCCCGCCTGGAAACACCATATATTTT
CDR3 protein: CSATPKEDGSHSRPPGNTIYF

J gene: TRBJ1-1
clone size: NA
D gene: TRBD1
V gene: TRBV2
CDR3 DNA: TGTGCCAGCAGTAAAGGACAGGGTGAAACTGAAGCTTTCTTT
CDR3 protein: CASSKGQGETEAFF

J gene: TRBJ2-7
clone size: NA
D gene: TRBD1
V gene: TRBV23-1
CDR3 DNA: TGCGCCAGCAGCCGACAGGGGGCGCGCTCCTACGAGCAGTACTTC
CDR3 protein: CASSRQGARSYEQYF

J gene: TRBJ2-7
clone size: NA
D gene: NA
V gene: TRBV29-1
CDR3 DNA: TGCAGCGTTGAATTGGGCAGGGGGGACTACGAGCAGTACTTC
CDR3 protein: CSVELGRGDYEQYF

J gene: TRBJ2-7
clone size: NA
D gene: NA
V gene: TRBV5-1
CDR3 DNA: TGCGCCAGCAGCTTGGGGGCCCGCCGGGAGCAGTACTTC
CDR3 protein: CASSLGARREQYF

J gene: TRBJ2-1
clone size: NA
D gene: NA
V gene: TRBV12-3/TRBV12-4
CDR3 DNA: TGTGCCAGCAGGGGACCGATCTCCTACAATGAGCAGTTCTTC
CDR3 protein: CASRGPISYNEQFF

J gene: TRBJ2-7
clone size: NA
D gene: NA
V gene: TRBV28
CDR3 DNA: TGTGCCAGCAGTCGGACTATTTACGAGCAGTACTTC
CDR3 protein: CASSRTIYEQYF

J gene: TRBJ2-1
clone size: NA
D gene: TRBD2
V gene: TRBV4-1
CDR3 DNA: TGCGCCAGCAGCCTCGAGCCCCCTAGCGGGGACACCAATGAGCAGTTCTTC
CDR3 protein: CASSLEPPSGDTNEQFF

J gene: TRBJ1-3
clone size: NA
D gene: TRBD1
V gene: TRBV25-1
CDR3 DNA: TGTGCCAGCAGTACGACAGGGGGAAACACCATATATTTT
CDR3 protein: CASSTTGGNTIYF

J gene: TRBJ2-6
clone size: once
D gene: NA
V gene: TRBV4-3
CDR3 DNA: TGCGCCAGCAGCCAAGGGATCTCTGGGGCCAACGTCCTGACTTTC
CDR3 protein: CASSQGISGANVLTF

J gene: TRBJ2-7
clone size: NA
D gene: NA
V gene: TRBV6-1
CDR3 DNA: TGTGCCAGCAGTTCGGGACTCGTGGAGCAGTACTTC
CDR3 protein: CASSSGLVEQYF

J gene: TRBJ1-3
clone size: NA
D gene: NA
V gene: TRBV20-1
CDR3 DNA: TGCAGTGCTAGGGGACCGGTGGGAAACACCATATATTTT
CDR3 protein: CSARGPVGNTIYF

J gene: TRBJ2-5
clone size: once
D gene: TRBD2
V gene: TRBV4-3
CDR3 DNA: TGCGCCAGCAGCCAAGATAAGACTAGCGGGGGCCTGTACCAAGAGACCCAGTACTTC
CDR3 protein: CASSQDKTSGGLYQETQYF

J gene: TRBJ2-1
clone size: once
D gene: TRBD2
V gene: TRBV6-2/TRBV6-3
CDR3 DNA: TGTGCCAGCAGTAGCAAAAGCGGGGTTTACAATGAGCAGTTCTTC
CDR3 protein: CASSSKSGVYNEQFF

J gene: TRBJ1-3
clone size: NA
D gene: NA
V gene: TRBV25-1
CDR3 DNA: TGTGCCAGCAGTGAGCAGGGGACGGTCCATGGAAACACCATATATTTT
CDR3 protein: CASSEQGTVHGNTIYF

J gene: TRBJ2-1
clone size: NA
D gene: TRBD1
V gene: TRBV12-3/TRBV12-4
CDR3 DNA: TGTGCCAGCAGTTGGGGACAGGGTACCTACAATGAGCAGTTCTTC
CDR3 protein: CASSWGQGTYNEQFF

J gene: TRBJ2-7
clone size: NA
D gene: NA
V gene: TRBV9
CDR3 DNA: TGTGCCAGCAGCTCCTCCGAGTGGGGGCATGGCGAGCAGTACTTC
CDR3 protein: CASSSSEWGHGEQYF

J gene: TRBJ1-1
clone size: NA
D gene: NA
V gene: TRBV4-1
CDR3 DNA: TGCGCCAGCAGAGGGTCGGTGAACACTGAAGCTTTCTTT
CDR3 protein: CASRGSVNTEAFF

J gene: TRBJ2-1
clone size: NA
D gene: NA
V gene: TRBV10-2
CDR3 DNA: TGCGCCAGCAGTGAGTCATGGGGCCCGTATGAGCAGTTCTTC
CDR3 protein: CASSESWGPYEQFF

J gene: TRBJ2-5
clone size: NA
D gene: NA
V gene: TRBV12-3/TRBV12-4
CDR3 DNA: TGTGCCAGCAGTTTCGTAGCAGGGGTCGAGACCCAGTACTTC
CDR3 protein: CASSFVAGVETQYF

J gene: TRBJ2-7
clone size: NA
D gene: TRBD1
V gene: TRBV7-9
CDR3 DNA: TGTGCCAGCAGCTTAGATGGACAGGTCTACGAGCAGTACTTC
CDR3 protein: CASSLDGQVYEQYF

J gene: TRBJ2-7
clone size: NA
D gene: NA
V gene: TRBV18
CDR3 DNA: TGTGCCAGCTCCTCGGCCTCTTTGGCAAAAGGCTACGAGCAGTACTTC
CDR3 protein: CASSSASLAKGYEQYF

J gene: TRBJ1-5
clone size: NA
D gene: NA
V gene: TRBV27
CDR3 DNA: TGTGCCAGCAGTTGGGGAGGTAGCAATCAGCCCCAGCATTTT
CDR3 protein: CASSWGGSNQPQHF

J gene: TRBJ1-3
clone size: once
D gene: NA
V gene: TRBV19
CDR3 DNA: TGTGCCAGTAGTATTGCTTGGGACGGAGGAACTGGAAACACCATATATTTT
CDR3 protein: CASSIAWDGGTGNTIYF

J gene: TRBJ2-6
clone size: NA
D gene: NA
V gene: TRBV10-3
CDR3 DNA: TGTGCCATCGCGGCAGGGGATACAGGGGCCAACGTCCTGACTTTC
CDR3 protein: CAIAAGDTGANVLTF

J gene: TRBJ2-3
clone size: NA
D gene: TRBD2
V gene: TRBV20-1
CDR3 DNA: TGCAGTGCTAGCACCCCTTACATGGGGGGGTATTATGTCGGCACAGATACGCAGTATTTT
CDR3 protein: CSASTPYMGGYYVGTDTQYF

J gene: TRBJ2-3
clone size: NA
D gene: NA
V gene: TRBV27
CDR3 DNA: TGTGCCAGCAGGCCGACAGTTACCAGCACAGATACGCAGTATTTT
CDR3 protein: CASRPTVTSTDTQYF

J gene: TRBJ2-2
clone size: NA
D gene: NA
V gene: TRBV12-5
CDR3 DNA: TGTGCTAGTGGTCCAGAGGACAGCCTCAGCTCCGGGGAGCTGTTTTTT
CDR3 protein: CASGPEDSLSSGELFF

J gene: TRBJ1-1
clone size: NA
D gene: TRBD1
V gene: TRBV27
CDR3 DNA: TGTGCCAGCAGTCCGGGGACAGACCACCTGAACACTGAAGCTTTCTTT
CDR3 protein: CASSPGTDHLNTEAFF

J gene: TRBJ2-2
clone size: once
D gene: NA
V gene: TRBV5-6
CDR3 DNA: TGTGCCAGCAGCCCTTGGACGGTGAACGGGGAGCTGTTTTTT
CDR3 protein: CASSPWTVNGELFF

J gene: TRBJ1-5
clone size: NA
D gene: NA
V gene: TRBV5-6
CDR3 DNA: TGTGCCAGCAGCTTGGGGGACGAGAGCAATCAGCCCCAGCATTTT
CDR3 protein: CASSLGDESNQPQHF

J gene: TRBJ2-5
clone size: NA
D gene: NA
V gene: TRBV4-3
CDR3 DNA: TGCGCCAGCAGCCGCCAACCCGACTCTAGCGAGCAAGAGACCCAGTACTTC
CDR3 protein: CASSRQPDSSEQETQYF

J gene: TRBJ1-2
clone size: NA
D gene: NA
V gene: TRBV20-1
CDR3 DNA: TGCAGTGCTAGAGAGGGATTAAACTATGGCTACACCTTC
CDR3 protein: CSAREGLNYGYTF

J gene: TRBJ2-3
clone size: NA
D gene: NA
V gene: TRBV13
CDR3 DNA: TGTGCCAGCAGCTCAGGGGAAGATACGCAGTATTTT
CDR3 protein: CASSSGEDTQYF

J gene: TRBJ2-7
clone size: NA
D gene: NA
V gene: TRBV16
CDR3 DNA: TGTGCCAGCAGCCAAATAAGGCTGGGGGCCTACGAGCAGTACTTC
CDR3 protein: CASSQIRLGAYEQYF

J gene: TRBJ2-7
clone size: NA
D gene: TRBD2
V gene: TRBV14
CDR3 DNA: TGTGCCAGCAGCACCCCGGGGAGGGCCTACGAGCAGTACTTC
CDR3 protein: CASSTPGRAYEQYF